The 27 T cell receptor beta chains below all came from one sample that was sequenced in a study of cytomegalovirus exposure and HLA in healthy donors. Data came from immunoSEQ multiplex PCR; TCRdb stores just in-frame clones and leaves some out. Among about 340,000 clones listed, 80% to 90% were seen once. Sequencing was done on a sample of PBMCs. These receptors were taken from a young woman in good health and CMV-seronegative.

The rearrangement links TRBV29-1 to TRBJ2-7; 7 bases align to TRBD2. Germline-derived CDR1 and CDR2 are SQVTM and ANQGSEA. This CDR3 has 14 residues. V dropped 6 bases and J dropped 0; count of bases not matched to a gene: 8. CDR3 DNA sequence: TGCAGCGTCAGACTAGCATGGAGCTCCTACGAGCAGTACTTC. Encoded protein: CSVRLAWSSYEQYF.

The chain carries TRBV27 and TRBJ2-7; 8 bases map to TRBD1. CDR3 length equals 15 residues. Germline V lookup: CDR1 MNHEY, CDR2 SMNVEV (reference sequence). V dropped 5 bases and J dropped 3; count of bases not matched to a gene: 9. The CDR3: CASSPRPGTGYEQYF. The CDR3, as DNA: TGTGCCAGCAGTCCAAGACCCGGGACAGGCTACGAGCAGTACTTC.

Written as DNA, the CDR3 is TGTGCCAGCAGCTTAGCGGACGGAGGAAACAATCAGCCCCAGCATTTT. Translation: CASSLADGGNNQPQHF. The gene calls are TRBV7-2 and TRBJ1-5, with no clear D. Germline CDR1 reads SGHTA; CDR2 reads FQGNSA. Trimming removed 0 bases from V and 3 bases from J, with 12 bases in between. This CDR3 comprises 16 residues.

The chain's CDR3 is CASSPGTGFEQYF. DNA for the CDR3: TGTGCCAGCAGCCCCGGGACAGGGTTTGAGCAGTACTTC. The chain uses TRBV28 and TRBJ2-7, with 9 bases that match TRBD1. The CDR3 length is 13 residues. The germline V gene has CDR1 MDHEN and CDR2 SYDVKM. The V gene end was trimmed by 6 bases and the J gene end by 7 bases; junction bases not matched to a gene: 7.

This chain links TRBV4-2 with TRBJ1-3, with D possibly TRBD1 on 5 matching bases. This CDR3 is 17 amino acids long. Trimming stripped 1 base from V and 3 bases from J, with 16 bases between. Germline loops: CDR1 LGHNA, CDR2 YNFKEQ. The CDR3 DNA reads as TGTGCCAGCAGCCAAGTAATAGCCAGGGAAGTTGGAAACACCATATATTTT. Its protein is CASSQVIAREVGNTIYF.

The chain uses TRBV5-6 and TRBJ2-7, with 11 bases matching TRBD2. This CDR3 has 16 amino acids. Looked up from germline, CDR1 is SGHDT and CDR2 is YYEEEE. The V gene end was trimmed by 4 bases and the J gene end by 0 bases; junction bases not matched to a gene: 6. The CDR3 DNA reads as TGTGCCAGCAGCCCCATAGCGGGAGGGAGCTCCTACGAGCAGTACTTC. Protein product: CASSPIAGGSSYEQYF. The whole variable domain, filled in from reference TRBV5-6 and TRBJ2-7, reads DAGVTQSPTHLIKTRGQQVTLRCSPKSGHDTVSWYQQALGQGPQFIFQYYEEEERQRGNFPDRFSGHQFPNYSSELNVNALLLGDSALYLCASSPIAGGSSYEQYFGPGTRLTVT.

The V gene is TRBV4-1, the J gene TRBJ1-2, with TRBD1 matching over 7 bases. Losses at the gene ends were 4 bases for V and 7 bases for J; bases not matched to a gene: 12. In germline, CDR1 is MGHRA, CDR2 YSYEKL. The CDR3 runs 15 residues. The CDR3 here is CASSPGRGQVGGYTF. The CDR3, as DNA: TGCGCCAGCAGCCCTGGGCGTGGACAGGTGGGTGGCTACACCTTC.

The chain combines TRBV18 with TRBJ2-2; 9 bases fit TRBD1. Trimming took 2 bases from V and 2 from J; bases not matched to a gene: 3. CDR1 is KGHSH and CDR2 is LQKENI in the germline V gene. CDR3 length: 16 amino acids. The CDR3 loop is CASSPGTGKNTGELFF. CDR3 coding DNA: TGTGCCAGCTCACCAGGGACAGGGAAAAACACCGGGGAGCTGTTTTTT.

The chain combines TRBV6-6 with TRBJ2-7, with D possibly matching TRBD2 (5 bases). The germline CDR1 and CDR2 sequences are MNHNY and SVGAGI (reference sequence). Trimming removed 5 bases at V and 6 bases at J, with 14 bases between. The CDR3 covers 13 residues. The CDR3 nucleotides read TGTGCCAGCAGTCCCCAGCGGTTAGGCGAGCAGTACTTC. Its translation is CASSPQRLGEQYF.

This chain joins TRBV5-6 and TRBJ1-1, with D possibly matching TRBD1 (5 bases). Trimming removed 0 bases at V and 0 bases at J, with 6 bases between. The length of the CDR3 is 14 residues. Germline CDR1 is SGHDT and CDR2 is YYEEEE. This CDR3 is CASSLEQVNTEAFF. The CDR3 bases are TGTGCCAGCAGCTTGGAACAGGTGAACACTGAAGCTTTCTTT. The whole variable domain, filled in from reference TRBV5-6 and TRBJ1-1, reads DAGVTQSPTHLIKTRGQQVTLRCSPKSGHDTVSWYQQALGQGPQFIFQYYEEEERQRGNFPDRFSGHQFPNYSSELNVNALLLGDSALYLCASSLEQVNTEAFFGQGTRLTVV.

V and J are TRBV2 and TRBJ2-7; 10 bases are a match to TRBD1. This CDR3 has 16 residues. Trimming cost V 7 bases and J 1 base; bases outside gene matches: 10. The germline gives CDR1 SNHLY, CDR2 FYNNEI. The CDR3 bases are TGTGCCAGCAAACCCCCTGGGACAGGGGTGTCCTACGAGCAGTACTTC. Protein product: CASKPPGTGVSYEQYF. Filled out from reference TRBV2 and TRBJ2-7, the complete variable domain reads EPEVTQTPSHQVTQMGQEVILRCVPISNHLYFYWYRQILGQKVEFLVSFYNNEISEKSEIFDDQFSVERPDGSNFTLKIRSTKLEDSAMYFCASKPPGTGVSYEQYFGPGTRLTVT.

This clone was observed a single time. This chain uses TRBV28 with TRBJ2-4, with 8 bases that match TRBD2. With V trimmed by 6 bases and J by 6 bases, 7 bases remained unmatched. Germline V CDR1 and CDR2: MDHEN, SYDVKM. The CDR3 loop spans 14 amino acids. CDR3 sequence: CASSSGTRGNIQYF. DNA for the CDR3: TGTGCCAGCAGCTCCGGGACTAGAGGAAACATTCAGTACTTC.

This clone showed up just a few times. The J gene is TRBJ1-2, the V gene TRBV4-2, with D possibly matching TRBD1 (5 bases). Germline V gives CDR1 LGHNA, CDR2 YNFKEQ. Trimming shortened V by 2 bases and J by 4 bases, and 11 bases separated the two germline ends. This CDR3 has 14 residues. CDR3: CASSQRGGTYGYTF. The CDR3 DNA sequence: TGTGCCAGCAGCCAACGGGGGGGGACCTATGGCTACACCTTC.

The J gene is TRBJ2-2, the V gene TRBV2; D is perhaps TRBD2 (5 bases). Trimming took off 6 bases at V and 0 bases at J, with 11 bases between the two ends. The CDR3 has 15 amino acids. The germline gives CDR1 SNHLY, CDR2 FYNNEI. CDR3 sequence (DNA): TGTGCCAGCAGGAACGGGAACGCGAACACCGGGGAGCTGTTTTTT. This encodes CASRNGNANTGELFF. Complete variable domain (other parts from reference TRBV2 and TRBJ2-2): EPEVTQTPSHQVTQMGQEVILRCVPISNHLYFYWYRQILGQKVEFLVSFYNNEISEKSEIFDDQFSVERPDGSNFTLKIRSTKLEDSAMYFCASRNGNANTGELFFGEGSRLTVL.

The rearrangement links TRBV28 to TRBJ1-1; TRBD1 is a possible D gene (5 bases). Germline CDR1 MDHEN, CDR2 SYDVKM. Trimming removed 3 bases from V and 10 bases from J, with 9 bases in between. The CDR3 has 11 residues. CDR3 in amino acids: CASSLLGGAFF. Written as DNA, the CDR3 is TGTGCCAGCAGTTTGTTGGGGGGAGCTTTCTTT.

This CDR3 is CASSDRRDPYYEQYF. The CDR3 region has the DNA TGTGCCAGCAGTGACAGGAGGGACCCTTACTACGAGCAGTACTTC. This chain uses TRBV2 with TRBJ2-7; possible D gene TRBD2, 6 bases. The CDR3 has 15 amino acids. The V end was cut by 3 bases, the J end by 3 bases, with 15 bases between. CDR1 SNHLY and CDR2 FYNNEI come from the germline V gene.

The chain carries TRBV7-2 and TRBJ2-7, with D unresolved. Per the germline V gene, CDR1 is SGHTA and CDR2 is FQGNSA. Trimming pared 4 bases from V and 5 bases from J, leaving 12 bases between. The CDR3 contains 13 residues. The CDR3 sequence is CASSSRTSNEQYF. The DNA for the CDR3 is TGTGCCAGCAGCTCTCGAACTTCCAACGAGCAGTACTTC.

This rearrangement joins TRBV27 to TRBJ1-2; 7 bases are shared with TRBD1. The germline gives CDR1 MNHEY, CDR2 SMNVEV (reference sequence). Trimming cost V 0 bases and J 5 bases; bases outside gene matches: 6. This CDR3 has 15 amino acids. Here the CDR3 reads CASSLSGTDYYGYTF. Here the CDR3 DNA reads TGTGCCAGCAGTTTATCAGGGACAGATTATTATGGCTACACCTTC.

The chain links TRBV7-2 to TRBJ2-2; the D gene is possibly TRBD1 (5 bases). Between the trimmed V and J ends, which lost 3 bases and 4 bases, there was a span of 9 bases. The germline V gene encodes CDR1 SGHTA and CDR2 FQGNSA. There are 14 residues in the CDR3. This CDR3 is CASSLGLFTGELFF. CDR3 DNA sequence: TGTGCCAGCAGCTTGGGGCTCTTCACCGGGGAGCTGTTTTTT.

V gene TRBV5-4 combines with J gene TRBJ2-3, with 8 positions matching TRBD2. This CDR3 is built from 16 residues. Per germline, CDR1 SGHNT and CDR2 YYREEE (reference sequence). V gave up 0 bases and J gave up 4 bases; unmatched junction bases: 7. The CDR3 is CASSLVPGGPPDTQYF. The CDR3 DNA reads TGTGCCAGCAGCTTGGTTCCGGGAGGGCCACCAGATACGCAGTATTTT.

The V gene is TRBV18, the J gene TRBJ2-7, with D possibly being TRBD1 (6 bases). Germline CDR1 KGHSH, CDR2 LQKENI. The CDR3 is 14 residues long. V lost 3 bases, J lost 3 bases, and 12 bases lay in between. The CDR3 here is CASSPPGAHYEQYF. For the CDR3, the DNA is TGTGCCAGCTCACCCCCAGGGGCCCACTACGAGCAGTACTTC.

DNA for the CDR3: TGCAGCGTTAAATCAATACTAGCGGACAATGAGCAGTTCTTC. Its protein product is CSVKSILADNEQFF. This rearrangement joins TRBV29-1 to TRBJ2-1, with TRBD2 matching 8 bases. V trimming: 5 bases; J trimming: 5 bases; junction bases outside the gene matches: 8. CDR1 is SQVTM and CDR2 is ANQGSEA in the germline V gene. CDR3 length: 14 amino acids.

The CDR3: CASSQRQGASYEQYF. CDR3 DNA: TGTGCCAGCAGCCAGCGACAGGGGGCGTCCTACGAGCAGTACTTC. This chain links TRBV7-8 with TRBJ2-7; 10 bases fit TRBD1. The junction had 5 bases not matched to a gene; V was cut back by 5 bases and J by 1 base. From germline, CDR1 is SGHVS and CDR2 FQNEAQ. The CDR3 contains 15 residues. Drawing the rest from reference TRBV7-8 and TRBJ2-7, the complete variable domain is GAGVSQSPRYKVAKRGQDVALRCDPISGHVSLFWYQQALGQGPEFLTYFQNEAQLDKSGLPSDRFFAERPEGSVSTLKIQRTQQEDSAVYLCASSQRQGASYEQYFGPGTRLTVT.

This clone was seen a handful of times. The chain joins TRBV5-1 to TRBJ2-1; possible D gene TRBD1, 6 bases. The V gene lost 0 bases and the J gene lost 6 bases, with 16 bases spanning the gap. The CDR3 is 16 amino acids. CDR1 SGHRS and CDR2 YFSETQ come from the germline V gene. CDR3 in amino acids: CASSLVVLDSRNEQFF. The CDR3, as DNA: TGCGCCAGCAGCTTGGTGGTCTTGGACAGCCGCAATGAGCAGTTCTTC.

The rearrangement links TRBV7-6 to TRBJ2-1; 8 bases are a match to TRBD2. CDR3 length: 16 amino acids. After removal of 5 bases from V and 6 bases from J, the junction contained 12 bases not matched to a gene. Germline CDR1 is SGHVS and CDR2 is FNYEAQ. In nucleotides, the CDR3 is TGTGCCAGCAGCCTTCCTATAGGGAGCGGGAGCAATGAGCAGTTCTTC. Protein sequence: CASSLPIGSGSNEQFF.

This rearrangement joins TRBV5-6 to TRBJ2-6, with 10 nucleotides matching TRBD1. Germline CDR1 SGHDT, CDR2 YYEEEE. V lost 5 bases and J lost 0; bases outside the gene matches: 5. The CDR3 runs 17 residues. CDR3 amino acids: CASSRWTGGSGANVLTF. Written as DNA, the CDR3 is TGTGCCAGCAGTCGTTGGACAGGGGGCTCTGGGGCCAACGTCCTGACTTTC.

This sequence joins TRBV7-6 and TRBJ2-7, with 9 bases matching TRBD2. Germline CDR1 reads SGHVS; CDR2 reads FNYEAQ. The V and J ends lost 5 bases and 4 bases, in that order; junction bases with no gene match: 6. This CDR3 comprises 14 residues. The CDR3 DNA is TGTGCCAGCAGCACGACTAGCGGACCTTACGAGCAGTACTTC. Its translation: CASSTTSGPYEQYF. Full variable domain (rest looked up from reference TRBV7-6 and TRBJ2-7): GAGVSQSPRYKVTKRGQDVALRCDPISGHVSLYWYRQALGQGPEFLTYFNYEAQQDKSGLPNDRFSAERPEGSISTLTIQRTEQRDSAMYRCASSTTSGPYEQYFGPGTRLTVT.